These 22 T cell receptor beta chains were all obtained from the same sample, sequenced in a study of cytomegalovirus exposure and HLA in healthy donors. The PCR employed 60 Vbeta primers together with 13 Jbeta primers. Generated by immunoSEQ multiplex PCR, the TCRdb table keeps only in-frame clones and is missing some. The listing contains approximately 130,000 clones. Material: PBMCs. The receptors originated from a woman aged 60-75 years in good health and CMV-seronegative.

This CDR3 is CASREAGQGPLWYGYTF. The DNA of the CDR3 is TGTGCCAGCAGAGAAGCGGGACAGGGACCCCTTTGGTATGGCTACACCTTC. The chain recombines TRBV9 with TRBJ1-2, with TRBD1 matching over 9 bases. The CDR3 sequence is 17 residues long. Germline V gene data show CDR1 as SGDLS and CDR2 as YYNGEE. The V and J ends lost 5 bases and 5 bases, in that order; junction bases with no gene match: 16.

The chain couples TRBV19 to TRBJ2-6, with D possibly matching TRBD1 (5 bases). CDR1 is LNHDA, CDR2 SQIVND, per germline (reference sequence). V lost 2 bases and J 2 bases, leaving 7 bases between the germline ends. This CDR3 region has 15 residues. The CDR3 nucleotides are TGTGCCAGTAGTATACAGGGAACTGGGGCCAACGTCCTGACTTTC. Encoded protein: CASSIQGTGANVLTF.

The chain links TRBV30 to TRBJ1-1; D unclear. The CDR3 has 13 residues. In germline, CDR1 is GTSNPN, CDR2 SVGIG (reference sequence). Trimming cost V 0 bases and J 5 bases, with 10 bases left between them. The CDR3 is CAWSVGLGTEAFF. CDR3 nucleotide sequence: TGTGCCTGGAGTGTCGGACTCGGGACTGAAGCTTTCTTT.

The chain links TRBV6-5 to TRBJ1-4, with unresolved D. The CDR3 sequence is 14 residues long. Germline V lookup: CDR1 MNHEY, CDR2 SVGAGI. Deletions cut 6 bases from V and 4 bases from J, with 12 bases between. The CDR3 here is CASSSTVVNEKLFF. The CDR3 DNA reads TGTGCCAGCAGCTCAACGGTGGTTAATGAAAAACTGTTTTTT.

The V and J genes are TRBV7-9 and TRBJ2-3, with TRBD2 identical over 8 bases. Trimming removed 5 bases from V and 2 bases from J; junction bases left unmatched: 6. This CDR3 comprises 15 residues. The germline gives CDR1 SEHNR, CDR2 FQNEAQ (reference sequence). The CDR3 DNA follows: TGTGCCAGCAGCGACGGGGGGGAAACCACAGATACGCAGTATTTT. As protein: CASSDGGETTDTQYF. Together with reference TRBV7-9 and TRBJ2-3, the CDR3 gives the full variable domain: DTGVSQNPRHKITKRGQNVTFRCDPISEHNRLYWYRQTLGQGPEFLTYFQNEAQLEKSRLLSDRFSAERPKGSFSTLEIQRTEQGDSAMYLCASSDGGETTDTQYFGPGTRLTVL.

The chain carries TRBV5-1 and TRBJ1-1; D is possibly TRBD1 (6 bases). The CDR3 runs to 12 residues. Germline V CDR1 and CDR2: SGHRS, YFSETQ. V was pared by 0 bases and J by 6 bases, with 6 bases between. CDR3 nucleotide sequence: TGCGCCAGCAGCTTGGAGGGGGCTGAAGCTTTCTTT. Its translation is CASSLEGAEAFF.

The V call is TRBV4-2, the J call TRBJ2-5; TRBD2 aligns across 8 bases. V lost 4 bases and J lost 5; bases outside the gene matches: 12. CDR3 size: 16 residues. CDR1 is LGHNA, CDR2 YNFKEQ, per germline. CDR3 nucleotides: TGTGCCAGCAGCCTCAAAGGTGGTAGCGGGGTTGAGACCCAGTACTTC. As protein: CASSLKGGSGVETQYF.

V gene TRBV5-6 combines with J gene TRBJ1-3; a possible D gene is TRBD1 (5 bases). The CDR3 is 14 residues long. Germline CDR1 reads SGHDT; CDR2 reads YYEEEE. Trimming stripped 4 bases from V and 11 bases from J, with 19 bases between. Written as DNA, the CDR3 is TGTGCCAGCAGCGGACGGGTCCGGGGGGGTGCCATATATTTT. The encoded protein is CASSGRVRGGAIYF.

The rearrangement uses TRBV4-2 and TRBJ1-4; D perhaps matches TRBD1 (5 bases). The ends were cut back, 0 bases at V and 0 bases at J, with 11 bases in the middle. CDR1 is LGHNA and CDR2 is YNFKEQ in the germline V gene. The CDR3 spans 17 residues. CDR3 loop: CASSQDPQGTTNEKLFF. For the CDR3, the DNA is TGTGCCAGCAGCCAAGACCCTCAGGGAACAACTAATGAAAAACTGTTTTTT.

The chain's CDR3 is CASSQGPGLSSYEQYF. In DNA, the CDR3 is TGTGCCAGCAGCCAAGGGCCAGGCTTGAGCTCCTACGAGCAGTACTTC. The gene calls are TRBV14 and TRBJ2-7; unclear D gene. The CDR3 spans 16 residues. Trimming removed 1 base at V and 0 bases at J, with 13 bases between. Germline V gives CDR1 SGHDN, CDR2 FVKESK.

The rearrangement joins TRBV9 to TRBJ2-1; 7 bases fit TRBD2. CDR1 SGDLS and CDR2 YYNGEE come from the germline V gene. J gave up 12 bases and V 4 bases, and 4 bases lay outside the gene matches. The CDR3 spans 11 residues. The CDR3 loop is CASSQGGGQFF. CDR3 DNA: TGTGCCAGCAGCCAAGGCGGGGGGCAGTTCTTC. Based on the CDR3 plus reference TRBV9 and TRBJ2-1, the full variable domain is DSGVTQTPKHLITATGQRVTLRCSPRSGDLSVYWYQQSLDQGLQFLIQYYNGEERAKGNILERFSAQQFPDLHSELNLSSLELGDSALYFCASSQGGGQFFGPGTRLTVL.

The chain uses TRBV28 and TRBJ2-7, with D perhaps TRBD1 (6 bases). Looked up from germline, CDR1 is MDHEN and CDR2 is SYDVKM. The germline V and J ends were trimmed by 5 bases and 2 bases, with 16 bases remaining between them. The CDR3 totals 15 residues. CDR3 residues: CASSPLRDKTYEQYF. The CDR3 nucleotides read TGTGCCAGCAGTCCACTCCGGGACAAGACCTACGAGCAGTACTTC.

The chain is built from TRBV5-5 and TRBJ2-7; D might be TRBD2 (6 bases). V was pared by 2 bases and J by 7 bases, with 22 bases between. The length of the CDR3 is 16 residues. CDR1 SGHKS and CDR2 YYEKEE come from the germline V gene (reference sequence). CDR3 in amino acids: CASSLTPGLGLGEQYF. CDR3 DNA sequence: TGTGCCAGCAGCTTAACGCCGGGACTGGGACTGGGGGAGCAGTACTTC.

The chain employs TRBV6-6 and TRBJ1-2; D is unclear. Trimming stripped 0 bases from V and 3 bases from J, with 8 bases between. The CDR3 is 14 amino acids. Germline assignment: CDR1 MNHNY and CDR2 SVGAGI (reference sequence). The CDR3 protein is CASSYSPVDYGYTF. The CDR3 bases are TGTGCCAGCAGTTACTCGCCAGTCGACTATGGCTACACCTTC.

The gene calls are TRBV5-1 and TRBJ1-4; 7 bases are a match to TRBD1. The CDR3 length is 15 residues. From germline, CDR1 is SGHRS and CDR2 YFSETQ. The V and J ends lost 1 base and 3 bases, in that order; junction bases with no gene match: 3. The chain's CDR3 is CASSLRGTANEKLFF. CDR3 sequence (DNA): TGCGCCAGCAGCTTGAGGGGGACAGCTAATGAAAAACTGTTTTTT.

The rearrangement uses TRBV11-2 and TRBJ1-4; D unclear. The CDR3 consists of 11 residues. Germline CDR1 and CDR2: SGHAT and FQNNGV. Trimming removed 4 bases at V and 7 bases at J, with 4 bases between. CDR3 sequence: CASSYSEKLFF. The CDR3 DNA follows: TGTGCCAGCAGCTATAGTGAAAAACTGTTTTTT.

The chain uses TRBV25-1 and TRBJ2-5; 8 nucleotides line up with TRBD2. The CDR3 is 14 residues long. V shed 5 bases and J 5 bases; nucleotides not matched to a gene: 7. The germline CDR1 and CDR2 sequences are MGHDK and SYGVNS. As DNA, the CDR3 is TGTGCCAGCAGTACCGCGGGAGGCCCCGAGACCCAGTACTTC. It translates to CASSTAGGPETQYF.

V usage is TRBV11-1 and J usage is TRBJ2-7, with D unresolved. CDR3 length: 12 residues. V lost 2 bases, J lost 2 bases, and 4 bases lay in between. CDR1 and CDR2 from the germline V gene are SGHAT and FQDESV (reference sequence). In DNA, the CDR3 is TGTGCCAGCAGCTTAACAGCCTACGAGCAGTACTTC. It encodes CASSLTAYEQYF.

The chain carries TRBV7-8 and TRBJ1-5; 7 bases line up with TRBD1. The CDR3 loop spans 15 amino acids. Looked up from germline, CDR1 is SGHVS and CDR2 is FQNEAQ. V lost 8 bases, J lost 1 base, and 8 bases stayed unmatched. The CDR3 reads CASAGTASSNQPQHF. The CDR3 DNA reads TGTGCCAGCGCTGGGACAGCTTCAAGCAATCAGCCCCAGCATTTT. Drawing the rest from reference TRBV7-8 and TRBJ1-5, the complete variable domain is GAGVSQSPRYKVAKRGQDVALRCDPISGHVSLFWYQQALGQGPEFLTYFQNEAQLDKSGLPSDRFFAERPEGSVSTLKIQRTQQEDSAVYLCASAGTASSNQPQHFGDGTRLSIL.

Here the CDR3 reads CASTPGSSYEQYF. Here the CDR3 DNA reads TGTGCCAGCACCCCAGGGTCCAGCTACGAGCAGTACTTC. V gene TRBV6-6 combines with J gene TRBJ2-7, with D possibly TRBD1 on 5 matching bases. This CDR3 has 13 residues. Germline V gene data show CDR1 as MNHNY and CDR2 as SVGAGI (reference sequence). The germline V and J ends were trimmed by 7 bases and 3 bases, with 13 bases remaining between them.

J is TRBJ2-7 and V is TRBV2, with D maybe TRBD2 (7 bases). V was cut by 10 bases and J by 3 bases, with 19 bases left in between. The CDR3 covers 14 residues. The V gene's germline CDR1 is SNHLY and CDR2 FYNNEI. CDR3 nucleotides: TGTGCCACCACCGGGGGGCAGAGGGACTACGAGCAGTACTTC. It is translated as CATTGGQRDYEQYF. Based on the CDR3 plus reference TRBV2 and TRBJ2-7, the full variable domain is EPEVTQTPSHQVTQMGQEVILRCVPISNHLYFYWYRQILGQKVEFLVSFYNNEISEKSEIFDDQFSVERPDGSNFTLKIRSTKLEDSAMYFCATTGGQRDYEQYFGPGTRLTVT.

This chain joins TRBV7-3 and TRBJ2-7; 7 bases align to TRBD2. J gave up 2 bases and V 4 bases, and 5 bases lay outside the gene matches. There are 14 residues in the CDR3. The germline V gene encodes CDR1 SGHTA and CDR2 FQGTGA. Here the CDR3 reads CASSSGGGPYEQYF. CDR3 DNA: TGTGCCAGCAGCTCGGGGGGAGGGCCCTACGAGCAGTACTTC.